Following are 21 T cell receptor beta chains from one sample sequenced in a study of human T cells and chemical hapten exposure. Time point specified: patch test 3, about 24 weeks after DPC sensitization. Documented treatment: therapeutic diphenylcyclopropenone sensitization with weekly scalp DPC. TCRdb re-analysed the RACE reads in MiXCR, keeping a single row per CDR3 protein. The table shows some 90,000 distinct CDR3 sequences, with 9.5% to 13% occurring only once. The sequenced sample was whole blood, obtained in connection with sensitization to the hapten diphenylcyclopropenone (DPC). Every receptor here comes from a woman aged 25-40 years with alopecia areata. Some clones in this sample may be carry-over from other donors' samples.

This sequence joins TRBV28 and TRBJ2-5; 10 bases fit TRBD2. Germline CDR1 and CDR2: MDHEN and SYDVKM. The CDR3 runs 14 residues. Unmatched junction bases numbered 5, after V lost 6 bases and J lost 4 bases. The CDR3 sequence: CASSPSGGVETQYF. The CDR3 DNA reads TGTGCCAGCAGCCCTAGCGGGGGAGTAGAGACCCAGTACTTC.

The J gene is TRBJ2-7, the V gene TRBV29-1; a weak D match, TRBD1 (5 bases). Trimming stripped 6 bases from V and 3 bases from J, with 18 bases between. Germline assignment: CDR1 SQVTM and CDR2 ANQGSEA. CDR3 length: 14 amino acids. The CDR3 is CSVKKAGRDYEQYF. CDR3 DNA sequence: TGCAGCGTGAAGAAGGCAGGCAGGGACTACGAGCAGTACTTC.

The table lists this clonotype with many counts. The rearrangement uses TRBV3-1 and TRBJ1-1; maybe TRBD1 (6 bases). V shed 2 bases and J shed 10 bases, with 17 bases lying between them. The CDR3 has 14 residues. The germline gives CDR1 LGHDT, CDR2 YNNKEL (reference sequence). The CDR3 nucleotides read TGTGCCAGCAGCCAAATTACCGGGACAACGGGAGCTTTCTTT. Translated, it gives CASSQITGTTGAFF.

As to this clonotype: Given a much more abundant clone one base away, this may be a read error. V usage is TRBV12-3 or TRBV12-4 and J usage is TRBJ2-3, with 8 bases aligning to TRBD2. CDR3 length equals 13 residues. In DNA form, the CDR3 reads TGTGCCGGCAGTTTTTCGGAGACTAGCGACCAGTATTTT. The encoded protein is CAGSFSETSDQYF.

This clonotype was seen at least ten times. V is TRBV12-3 or TRBV12-4 and J is TRBJ2-1; 8 nucleotides align to TRBD2. The CDR3 contains 15 residues. Trimming cost V 7 bases and J 8 bases; bases outside gene matches: 13. Here the CDR3 reads CASTRGGRSLDEQFF. Here the CDR3 DNA reads TGTGCCAGCACCCGGGGGGGTCGGTCTCTTGATGAGCAGTTCTTC.

This clonotype was detected many times. The J gene is TRBJ1-1, the V gene TRBV29-1; 8 bases match TRBD1. This CDR3 comprises 13 residues. Germline values: CDR1 SQVTM, CDR2 ANQGSEA. Trimming at V came to 6 bases and at J to 1 base, leaving 4 bases not matched to a gene. As DNA, the CDR3 is TGCAGCGTCGGACAGGGCTGGAACACTGAAGCTTTCTTT. Amino acid sequence: CSVGQGWNTEAFF.

This clonotype occurred many times. The CDR3 sequence is CASSQDPASGNEQFF. The DNA of the CDR3 is TGTGCCAGCAGCCAAGATCCGGCTAGCGGGAATGAGCAGTTCTTC. The chain carries TRBV4-2 and TRBJ2-1, with 8 bases fitting TRBD2. The CDR3 totals 15 residues. The V gene end was trimmed by 0 bases and the J gene end by 7 bases; junction bases not matched to a gene: 5. Germline V lookup: CDR1 LGHNA, CDR2 YNFKEQ.

This clonotype came up many times. This chain uses TRBV7-2 with TRBJ2-5; the D is unclear. Germline CDR1 and CDR2: SGHTA and FQGNSA. The CDR3 runs to 15 residues. The V gene lost 5 bases and the J gene lost 1 base, with 14 bases spanning the gap. CDR3 sequence: CASSDASGSQETQYF. As DNA, the CDR3 is TGTGCCAGCAGCGATGCCTCGGGCTCCCAAGAGACCCAGTACTTC.

This chain uses TRBV5-6 with TRBJ1-2; 10 bases fit TRBD1. The V and J ends lost 3 bases and 4 bases, in that order; junction bases with no gene match: 12. Germline CDR1 is SGHDT and CDR2 is YYEEEE. The CDR3 sequence is 17 residues long. The CDR3 loop reads CASSSSGTGVWGYGYTF. CDR3 coding DNA: TGTGCCAGCAGCTCGTCCGGGACAGGGGTTTGGGGCTATGGCTACACCTTC.

This clonotype was detected ten times or more. The chain recombines TRBV24-1 with TRBJ1-5, with unresolved D. The CDR3 is made up of 17 amino acids. V lost 5 bases and J 2 bases, leaving 18 bases between the germline ends. Germline-derived CDR1 and CDR2 are KGHDR and SFDVKD. The chain's CDR3 is CATSGHWPLNGNQPQHF. CDR3 nucleotides: TGTGCCACCAGTGGACATTGGCCCCTGAATGGCAATCAGCCCCAGCATTTT.

The J gene is TRBJ2-1, the V gene TRBV11-3, with D perhaps TRBD2 (5 bases). The CDR3 loop spans 14 amino acids. CDR1 SGHNT and CDR2 YENEEA come from the germline V gene. Trimming stripped 2 bases from V and 5 bases from J, with 10 bases between. The CDR3, as DNA: TGTGCCAGCAGCTTACCAGGACTTAACAATGAGCAGTTCTTC. Its protein is CASSLPGLNNEQFF.

This clonotype showed up many times. The genes are TRBV10-3 and TRBJ2-7; unclear D gene. V was clipped by 0 bases and J by 12 bases, with 15 bases between them. The CDR3 has 13 residues. Germline CDR1 reads ENHRY; CDR2 reads SYGVKD. The CDR3 loop is CAISESSSTGPYF. The CDR3 nucleotides are TGTGCCATCAGTGAGTCGAGTAGTACCGGCCCGTACTTC.

In its sample, this clonotype was seen many times. The V call is TRBV5-4, the J call TRBJ2-3, with D possibly called TRBD1 or TRBD2 (5 bases each). Germline V gives CDR1 SGHNT, CDR2 YYREEE (reference sequence). Between the trimmed V and J ends, which lost 3 bases and 2 bases, there was a span of 13 bases. The CDR3 spans 15 residues. The CDR3 bases are TGTGCCAGCAGCTACGGCAGGGAGCCCACAGATACGCAGTATTTT. Protein: CASSYGREPTDTQYF. The whole variable domain, filled in from reference TRBV5-4 and TRBJ2-3, reads ETGVTQSPTHLIKTRGQQVTLRCSSQSGHNTVSWYQQALGQGPQFIFQYYREEENGRGNFPPRFSGLQFPNYSSELNVNALELDDSALYLCASSYGREPTDTQYFGPGTRLTVL.

This clonotype has at least ten counts. This rearrangement joins TRBV29-1 to TRBJ1-2; TRBD1 aligns across 8 bases. The CDR3 covers 12 residues. Trimming cost V 7 bases and J 3 bases; bases outside gene matches: 4. Looked up from germline, CDR1 is SQVTM and CDR2 is ANQGSEA. The CDR3 DNA sequence: TGCAGCGCCGGGGGACAGGACTATGGCTACACCTTC. Encoded protein: CSAGGQDYGYTF.

This clonotype was seen ten or more times. J is TRBJ1-2 and V is TRBV7-9, with TRBD1 matching over 7 bases. In germline, CDR1 is SEHNR, CDR2 FQNEAQ (reference sequence). With 1 base clipped from V and 5 bases from J, the junction kept 4 bases outside the gene matches. CDR3 length equals 14 residues. CDR3 nucleotide sequence: TGTGCCAGCAGCTTAGAGGCAGGGGGTTATGGCTACACCTTC. Translated: CASSLEAGGYGYTF.

This clonotype has a count of ten or more. This chain's CDR3 is CASGTSIYGYTF. The CDR3 DNA sequence: TGTGCCAGCGGGACAAGTATCTATGGCTACACCTTC. This chain links TRBV28 with TRBJ1-2; D perhaps matches TRBD1 (6 bases). The CDR3 has 12 residues. Trimming cost V 8 bases and J 4 bases, with 11 bases left between them. Germline V gene sequence: CDR1 MDHEN, CDR2 SYDVKM.

This clonotype came up many times. The J gene is TRBJ2-5, the V gene TRBV12-3 or TRBV12-4; the D is unclear. The germline V and J ends were trimmed by 4 bases and 3 bases, with 15 bases remaining between them. CDR3 length: 15 residues. Here the CDR3 reads CASSSRTGSEETQYF. CDR3 DNA sequence: TGTGCCAGCAGTTCGCGAACCGGGTCAGAAGAGACCCAGTACTTC.

This clonotype was observed at least ten times. The chain links TRBV20-1 to TRBJ2-5; D is possibly TRBD1 (5 bases). The CDR3 is made up of 13 amino acids. Germline values: CDR1 DFQATT, CDR2 SNEGSKA (reference sequence). V was pared by 2 bases and J by 4 bases, with 11 bases between. The CDR3 spells CSARTTGPETQYF. CDR3 in DNA: TGCAGTGCTAGAACAACAGGCCCAGAGACCCAGTACTTC.

This clonotype appeared many times. The CDR3 loop is CAISDPNYSGNTIYF. The CDR3 region has the DNA TGTGCCATCAGTGACCCTAATTACTCTGGAAACACCATATATTTT. J is TRBJ1-3 and V is TRBV10-3; no clear D. The CDR3 covers 15 residues. Germline CDR1 reads ENHRY; CDR2 reads SYGVKD. Deletions cut 3 bases from V and 0 bases from J, with 9 bases between.

This clonotype was detected only a few times. The rearrangement links TRBV6-5 to TRBJ1-1, with D possibly being TRBD1 (5 bases). The CDR3 spans 16 residues. V was shortened by 6 bases and J by 3 bases, with 20 bases between the two germline ends. Germline V gives CDR1 MNHEY, CDR2 SVGAGI. CDR3 nucleotide sequence: TGTGCCAGCAGACGCCGCCCGGGGGTGGGGGACACTGAAGCTTTCTTT. Its translation is CASRRRPGVGDTEAFF.

The chain joins TRBV6-2 or TRBV6-3 to TRBJ2-7; D unresolved. This CDR3 is 13 amino acids long. The germline V gene encodes CDR1 MNHEY and CDR2 SVGEGT. V dropped 7 bases and J dropped 2 bases, with 12 bases sitting between them. The chain's CDR3 is CASTSVIPYEQYF. Written as DNA, the CDR3 is TGTGCCAGCACATCGGTCATACCCTACGAGCAGTACTTC.